Described below is a single TCR beta chain sequence and its context. This CDR3 has 17 residues. Germline values: CDR1 SNHLY, CDR2 FYNNEI. After removal of 4 bases from V and 7 bases from J, the junction contained 14 bases not matched to a gene. One entry per CDR3 protein, called by TCRdb with MiXCR from the reads. The sample has 310,000 or so distinct CDR3 sequences; roughly a tenth are singletons. These data come from a study of T cell repertoires in cytomegalovirus infection. This TCR came from a human donor in good health (CMV status not recorded). Some clones in this sample may be carry-over from other donors' samples. This chain connects TRBV2 to TRBJ2-7; 12 nucleotides align to TRBD2. The sequencing sample was made of PBMCs. CDR3 protein: CASSGWTSGVLLWEQYV. Here the CDR3 DNA reads TGTGCCAGCAGTGGATGGACTAGCGGGGTTCTTCTTTGGGAGCAGTACGTC.